The 13 T cell receptor beta chains reported below all come from one sample, sequenced in a study of blood T cell repertoires in COVID-19. Libraries were prepared by immunoSEQ multiplex PCR; TCRdb keeps only in-frame clonotypes and omits some of them. The profile covers approximately 260,000 clones, with 88% appearing a single time and 1.2% taken by the ten largest. Sequenced: PBMCs or T cells enriched from blood (not recorded which). The receptors here all came from a middle-aged woman with acute COVID-19.

The V and J genes are TRBV4-3 and TRBJ1-1; D unresolved. There are 17 residues in the CDR3. V dropped 4 bases and J dropped 2 bases, with 20 bases sitting between them. The germline V gene has CDR1 LGHNA and CDR2 YSLEER. In DNA, the CDR3 is TGCGCCAGCAGCCGCAGGATGGGCCTCCTACAAAACACTGAAGCTTTCTTT. This encodes CASSRRMGLLQNTEAFF.

The chain employs TRBV4-1 and TRBJ1-5; D call uncertain. Germline values: CDR1 MGHRA, CDR2 YSYEKL. This CDR3 is built from 17 residues. The V end was cut by 1 base, the J end by 4 bases, with 17 bases between. The CDR3 spells CASSQVGLSALNQPQHF. In DNA form, the CDR3 reads TGCGCCAGCAGCCAAGTAGGTCTCAGCGCCCTGAATCAGCCCCAGCATTTT.

On this clone: This CDR3 is also generated by other DNA sequences in the sample. This chain links TRBV12-5 with TRBJ1-1; D might be TRBD1 (5 bases). The CDR3 has 15 amino acids. From germline, CDR1 is LGHNT and CDR2 FRNRAP. The V and J ends lost 4 bases and 6 bases respectively, with 18 bases between them. The CDR3 DNA reads as TGTGCTAGTGGTTCGGGAGGGGCCCTTGGGGCTGAAGCTTTCTTT. Translation gives CASGSGGALGAEAFF.

The V call is TRBV27, the J call TRBJ2-7; 7 bases fit TRBD2. The junction had 12 bases not matched to a gene; V was cut back by 7 bases and J by 6 bases. This CDR3 has 14 residues. CDR1 is MNHEY and CDR2 is SMNVEV in the germline V gene (reference sequence). The CDR3 region has the DNA TGTGCCAGCATGCAGCGGGATACTCTCAGCGAGCAGTACTTC. This codes for CASMQRDTLSEQYF.

This clone was seen more than once but under ten times. V usage is TRBV7-9 and J usage is TRBJ2-1; 7 bases are a match to TRBD1. The CDR3 consists of 15 residues. V lost 4 bases and J lost 2; bases outside the gene matches: 5. Germline CDR1 reads SEHNR; CDR2 reads FQNEAQ (reference sequence). The CDR3 nucleotides read TGTGCCAGCAGCTCTGACAGGGTGGCCTACAATGAGCAGTTCTTC. It translates to CASSSDRVAYNEQFF. The full variable domain, its missing parts supplied by reference TRBV7-9 and TRBJ2-1, is DTGVSQNPRHKITKRGQNVTFRCDPISEHNRLYWYRQTLGQGPEFLTYFQNEAQLEKSRLLSDRFSAERPKGSFSTLEIQRTEQGDSAMYLCASSSDRVAYNEQFFGPGTRLTVL.

This clone was detected once. The chain combines TRBV18 with TRBJ1-5, with 9 positions matching TRBD1. V trimming: 5 bases; J trimming: 0 bases; junction bases outside the gene matches: 8. The length of the CDR3 is 17 residues. Germline V gene lookup returns CDR1 KGHSH and CDR2 LQKENI. The CDR3 loop is CASSAGTGPYSNQPQHF. The CDR3 bases are TGTGCCAGCTCAGCCGGGACAGGGCCTTATAGCAATCAGCCCCAGCATTTT.

In nucleotides, the CDR3 is TGTGCCAGCAGTTACTCTGAGGGCGGGGGTGAGCAGTTCTTC. Its translation is CASSYSEGGGEQFF. The chain has TRBV6-5 and TRBJ2-1, with 7 bases matching TRBD2. The CDR3 totals 14 residues. Per germline, CDR1 MNHEY and CDR2 SVGAGI. V trimming: 0 bases; J trimming: 9 bases; junction bases outside the gene matches: 5.

The gene calls are TRBV5-1 and TRBJ1-1; D remains ambiguous. V was pared by 2 bases and J by 1 base, with 9 bases between. CDR3 length: 14 amino acids. Germline CDR1 reads SGHRS; CDR2 reads YFSETQ. Here the CDR3 reads CASSLRTRNTEAFF. The CDR3 DNA is TGCGCCAGCAGCTTACGAACCAGGAACACTGAAGCTTTCTTT.

V gene TRBV18 combines with J gene TRBJ1-1; 11 bases map to TRBD1. The CDR3 covers 17 residues. V was pared by 3 bases and J by 5 bases, with 11 bases of the junction left unmatched. Germline V gene sequence: CDR1 KGHSH, CDR2 LQKENI. DNA for the CDR3: TGTGCCAGCTCACCTCCGGGACAGGGGGTTTTGGGGACTGAAGCTTTCTTT. This encodes CASSPPGQGVLGTEAFF.

This chain connects TRBV19 to TRBJ1-3, with D possibly TRBD1 on 6 matching bases. The CDR3 covers 16 residues. Trimming pared 3 bases from V and 1 base from J, leaving 13 bases between. Germline V CDR1 and CDR2: LNHDA, SQIVND (reference sequence). CDR3 DNA: TGTGCCAGTAGTATCGCCCCACAGGGATCTGGAAACACCATATATTTT. Protein: CASSIAPQGSGNTIYF.

This rearrangement joins TRBV11-2 to TRBJ2-2, with a weak D call TRBD1 (5 bases). Trimming shortened V by 4 bases and J by 5 bases, and 23 bases separated the two germline ends. CDR3 length: 18 amino acids. CDR1 and CDR2 from the germline V gene are SGHAT and FQNNGV. The CDR3 reads CASSSRPGNEEFTGELFF. The CDR3 bases are TGTGCCAGCAGCTCACGACCAGGGAACGAAGAATTTACCGGGGAGCTGTTTTTT.

Only a few counts were recorded for this clone. The chain couples TRBV5-4 to TRBJ1-2, with no clear D. There are 11 residues in the CDR3. V was pared by 0 bases and J by 7 bases, with 4 bases between. Germline V gene data show CDR1 as SGHNT and CDR2 as YYREEE (reference sequence). CDR3 protein: CASSLGGGYTF. The CDR3 DNA follows: TGTGCCAGCAGCTTGGGAGGTGGCTACACCTTC.

The chain couples TRBV25-1 to TRBJ2-7, with 7 bases identical to TRBD1. Trimming cost V 4 bases and J 6 bases; bases outside gene matches: 6. CDR1 is MGHDK and CDR2 is SYGVNS in the germline V gene. CDR3 length equals 13 residues. DNA for the CDR3: TGTGCCAGCAGTGCTATGACAGGGTCCGAGCAGTACTTC. It codes for CASSAMTGSEQYF.